The clone carrying this T cell receptor beta chain has a count of ten or more. Antigen: not known. Trimming cost V 6 bases and J 1 base; bases outside gene matches: 3. There are 15 residues in the CDR3. Germline loops: CDR1 MDHEN, CDR2 SYDVKM. A second 7 to 11 cycle PCR used barcoded and J-beta primers. All cDNA molecules were each tagged by a template-switch adaptor with 12 random nucleotides. TCRdb recomputed calls from the 5' RACE reads with MiXCR, one row per CDR3 protein. Counted here are roughly 900,000 distinct CDR3 sequences, about 30% occurring once; the ten biggest clones make up roughly a sixth. The sample is drawn from a study of blood T cells in healthy people across ages. Notes on the study in general: Higher diversity, along with more naive CD4+ cells, distinguished long-lived donors from aged donors.

Every donor contributed 7.5 to 10 milliliters of peripheral blood by blood draw. Isolation recovered at least 6 million PBMCs from every sample. This chain links TRBV28 with TRBJ2-7, with 13 positions matching TRBD2. The sequencing input was blood. The origin of this receptor is an elderly woman in good health. The CDR3 nucleotides are TGTGCCAGCAGCCCGACTAGCGGGGGGTCCTACGAGCAGTACTTC. Its translation is CASSPTSGGSYEQYF.